This T cell receptor (beta chain) was documented in a study of blood T cell repertoires in COVID-19. About the research overall: The United States, Italy and Spain supplied acute and convalescent COVID-19 samples. T cells, B-cell-depleted T cells, or PBMCs supplied cDNA or gDNA.

The assay was immunoSEQ multiplex PCR, and TCRdb's table has in-frame clones only and misses some. In the table there are hundreds of thousands of clones, roughly 89% of which are singletons. This CDR3 spans 15 amino acids. V shed 2 bases and J shed 1 base, with 11 bases lying between them. Germline CDR1 SEHNR, CDR2 FQNEAQ (reference sequence). This receptor was identified in a woman between 18 and 30 years old who had recovered from COVID-19. The V call is TRBV7-9, the J call TRBJ1-1, with D perhaps TRBD1 (6 bases). The sequencing input was peripheral blood. CDR3 in amino acids: CASSLSAGENTEAFF. The DNA of the CDR3 is TGTGCCAGCAGCTTATCCGCAGGGGAGAACACTGAAGCTTTCTTT. The full variable domain, rest sourced from reference TRBV7-9 and TRBJ1-1, is DTGVSQNPRHKITKRGQNVTFRCDPISEHNRLYWYRQTLGQGPEFLTYFQNEAQLEKSRLLSDRFSAERPKGSFSTLEIQRTEQGDSAMYLCASSLSAGENTEAFFGQGTRLTVV.